The clone carrying this TCR beta chain has just one count. Produced via immunoSEQ multiplex PCR; TCRdb's table is partial and in-frame only. The sample yields fewer than 70,000 clones, 80% to 95% seen once. These data originate in a study of T cell changes during pregnancy in multiple sclerosis. The clonotype was recovered from a female donor with multiple sclerosis, enrolled in a pregnancy study. The sequencing here drew on peripheral blood, taken in the second trimester of pregnancy.

CDR3 sequence reads: CAISTTGTLTYEQYF. The CDR3, as DNA: TGTGCCATCAGTACAACCGGGACTCTAACCTACGAGCAGTACTTC. This rearrangement joins TRBV10-3 to TRBJ2-7, with a possible D match to TRBD2 (6 bases). Germline V gene data show CDR1 as ENHRY and CDR2 as SYGVKD. Trimming took 5 bases from V and 2 from J, leaving 16 bases between them. The length of the CDR3 is 15 residues.